Listed below are T cell receptor beta chains from one sample, sequenced in a study of T cells in Graves' hyperthyroidism and ophthalmopathy. TCRdb reanalysed the multiplex PCR reads using MiXCR and keeps one entry per CDR3 protein. The data contain about 380,000 distinct CDR3 sequences, approximately 18% of them singletons. The sample was blood. The receptors derive from a man aged 18-30 years with Graves' ophthalmopathy. The CDR3 runs from the conserved cysteine through the conserved F or W. Each record gives: clone size, V gene, J gene, D gene, CDR3 protein. A D gene is named only where the DNA matches it firmly. Only part of the rows carry a size: once, few, many, or a class if the clone is expanded.

few	TRBV5-4	TRBJ2-3	NA	CASSSGSPATDTQYF
NA	TRBV5-8	TRBJ2-3	NA	CASSPLGSSTDTQYF
few	TRBV10-1	TRBJ1-4	NA	CASSQGSGEKLFF
many	TRBV6-2/TRBV6-3	TRBJ2-7	NA	CASSSTVLYEQYF
many	TRBV7-2	TRBJ2-3	TRBD2	CASSLALAGPGGTQYF
NA	TRBV7-3	TRBJ2-5	TRBD2	CASSETGTSGGATQYF
few	TRBV2	TRBJ1-6	TRBD1	CASSEDRGINSPLHF
many	TRBV5-1	TRBJ1-1	NA	CASSLVGSNTEAFF
few	TRBV20-1	TRBJ2-5	TRBD1	CSALGAPGQGQETQYF
few	TRBV11-2	TRBJ2-1	NA	CTSNTYGTAHYNEQFF
many	TRBV18	TRBJ1-1	NA	CASSPLGGRGTEAFF
NA	TRBV4-1	TRBJ2-3	TRBD2	CASGRTSGTTDTQYF
few	TRBV6-1	TRBJ2-1	TRBD2	CASIYGGGGAYQNEQFF
many	TRBV5-8	TRBJ1-4	TRBD1	CASSLEGTGNEKLFF
many	TRBV18	TRBJ2-5	TRBD1	CASSPGQEETQYF
NA	TRBV5-6	TRBJ2-1	NA	CASSLDDYNEQFF
few	TRBV5-1	TRBJ2-7	TRBD1	CASSPLGQPSYEQYF
many	TRBV11-1	TRBJ1-2	NA	CASSPISGGADGYTF
many	TRBV7-9	TRBJ1-5	TRBD1	CASSLVPGQGPLYNQPQHF
NA	TRBV7-9	TRBJ2-5	NA	CASSLAEAGTQYF
many	TRBV11-1	TRBJ2-7	NA	CASSSAGTHPYEQYF
NA	TRBV11-1	TRBJ2-3	NA	CASSLESRTSTDTQYF
few	TRBV9	TRBJ2-2	TRBD1	CASSLGQGALANTGELFF
NA	TRBV27	TRBJ1-5	TRBD1	CASSVDRGNQPQHF
many	TRBV3-1	TRBJ2-5	NA	CASSQAVRARGETQYF
many	TRBV2	TRBJ1-1	NA	CASSGDSDTEAFF
NA	TRBV7-7	TRBJ1-2	NA	CASSPDRRPFYGYTF
many	TRBV28	TRBJ1-2	TRBD1	CASSYGTGVSGYTF
many	TRBV2	TRBJ1-1	TRBD1	CASSQSNRGLSEAFF
NA	TRBV19	TRBJ1-1	NA	CASTKYSDRSLGFTEAFF
many	TRBV9	TRBJ1-4	NA	CASSPRDTTNEKLFF
many	TRBV18	TRBJ1-3	NA	CASSQGEGNTIYF
many	TRBV27	TRBJ1-2	TRBD1	CASSDRGTGVNHGYTF
many	TRBV5-6	TRBJ2-1	NA	CASSVPSWGVRDEQFF
many	TRBV11-2	TRBJ2-7	TRBD1	CASRHGTGRSEQYF
NA	TRBV18	TRBJ2-3	TRBD2	CASSPRSLAVPDTQYF
many	TRBV7-3	TRBJ2-1	TRBD2	CASSSAGEEEQFF
NA	TRBV6-1	TRBJ1-5	NA	CASSERSQNQPQHF
few	TRBV20-1	TRBJ1-6	TRBD1	CSAVGTGQWSSYNSPLHF
NA	TRBV6-4	TRBJ2-6	TRBD1	CASSATGASSGANVLTF
few	TRBV24-1	TRBJ1-2	NA	CATSVAGSDGYTF
NA	TRBV2	TRBJ2-5	NA	CASSPPTRTQYF
NA	TRBV4-1	TRBJ2-7	TRBD1	CASSLGDRGMYEQYF
few	TRBV6-2/TRBV6-3	TRBJ2-5	TRBD2	CASIERLAGAQETQYF
many	TRBV5-1	TRBJ2-7	NA	CASSLGRESSYEQYF
NA	TRBV27	TRBJ1-2	NA	CASSDFNYGYTF
few	TRBV20-1	TRBJ2-1	TRBD2	CSARTSGGRGEQFF
many	TRBV20-1	TRBJ2-3	TRBD1	CSARTGVMDTQYF
many	TRBV6-1	TRBJ1-1	TRBD1	CASSLAGQGTNTEAFF
few	TRBV3-1	TRBJ2-5	TRBD2	CASSQEGLAGGRGTQYF
many	TRBV11-2	TRBJ1-4	NA	CASSLTGTNEKLFF
many	TRBV6-2/TRBV6-3	TRBJ2-7	NA	CASTQRIYEQYF
many	TRBV7-2	TRBJ2-7	TRBD2	CASSLVAGEGEQYF
many	TRBV6-5	TRBJ2-2	NA	CASSYSPGAGELFF